This TCR beta chain was identified in a study of blood T cell repertoires in COVID-19. Study information: The cDNA or gDNA used as material had been derived from T cells, B-cell-depleted T cells, or PBMCs.

This clone has more than one count but fewer than ten. The repertoire was sequenced with immunoSEQ multiplex PCR; TCRdb's copy has only in-frame clones and lacks some. This sample has about 100,000 clones, with 75% to 85% found just once. The CDR3 has 13 residues. Germline trimming cut 1 base from V and 6 bases from J; bases unmatched to any gene: 3. Germline CDR1 reads SGHAT; CDR2 reads FQNNGV. The sample consisted of peripheral blood. The clonotype originates from a man between 60 and 70 years old with acute or convalescent COVID-19. This chain connects TRBV11-2 to TRBJ2-7, with 7 positions matching TRBD2. CDR3: CASSLAGEGEQYF. In nucleotides, the CDR3 is TGTGCCAGCAGCTTAGCGGGGGAGGGCGAGCAGTACTTC.